The T cell receptor beta chain under discussion was sequenced for a study of blood T cell repertoires in COVID-19. About the research overall: Sites across the United States, Italy and Spain contributed samples from acute and convalescent COVID-19.

Clones were sequenced by immunoSEQ multiplex PCR, and TCRdb holds only the in-frame ones, with some missing. The data hold a few hundred thousand clones, with approximately 85% observed a single time. Symptom resolution, clearance, or two negative PCRs marked donors in Cohort 3 as recovered. The TCR was taken from a man aged 25-40 years who had recovered from COVID-19. The sequenced sample was PBMCs or T cells enriched from blood (not recorded which).

Here the CDR3 reads CATSDLRQGKFF. CDR3 bases: TGTGCCACCAGTGATTTGAGGCAGGGGAAGTTCTTC. The chain links TRBV24-1 to TRBJ2-1; TRBD1 is a possible D gene (6 bases). The CDR3 is made up of 12 amino acids. Trimming left V 0 bases short and J 14 bases short, with 10 bases between. Germline CDR1 reads KGHDR; CDR2 reads SFDVKD.